Shown below are 27 T cell receptor beta chains from a single sample sequenced in a study of blood T cell repertoires in COVID-19. Some clones are missing from TCRdb's copy, which holds only in-frame ones; the method was immunoSEQ multiplex PCR. The table includes 55,000 to 90,000 clones, approximately 90% detected once. The sample taken for sequencing was peripheral blood. The receptors were gathered from a human donor in a cohort sampled during active COVID-19.

The V and J genes are TRBV6-2 or TRBV6-3 and TRBJ2-5, with TRBD1 identical over 12 bases. V shed 2 bases, J shed 4 bases, and the junction held 11 bases outside the gene matches. The CDR3 totals 18 residues. CDR1 MNHEY and CDR2 SVGEGT come from the germline V gene. CDR3 loop: CASSYATGTGGAGETQYF. The CDR3 nucleotides are TGTGCCAGCAGTTACGCCACCGGGACAGGGGGCGCCGGAGAGACCCAGTACTTC.

The J gene is TRBJ1-1, the V gene TRBV2, with D uncertain. Trimming took 6 bases from V and 1 from J, leaving 9 bases between them. The CDR3 has 13 amino acids. The V gene's germline CDR1 is SNHLY and CDR2 FYNNEI. The CDR3 DNA is TGTGCCAGCAGCTTGGGAGGGAACACTGAAGCTTTCTTT. It specifies CASSLGGNTEAFF.

V usage is TRBV28 and J usage is TRBJ1-1; D call uncertain. Trimming pared 3 bases from V and 11 bases from J, leaving 7 bases between. Looked up from germline, CDR1 is MDHEN and CDR2 is SYDVKM. The CDR3 is 10 amino acids. CDR3 region: CASSLYEAFF. CDR3 in DNA: TGTGCCAGCAGTTTGTATGAGGCTTTCTTT.

V gene TRBV2 combines with J gene TRBJ2-7; TRBD1 matches at 8 bases. The junction had 7 bases not matched to a gene; V was cut back by 6 bases and J by 3 bases. Germline-derived CDR1 and CDR2 are SNHLY and FYNNEI. The length of the CDR3 is 14 residues. The CDR3 DNA sequence: TGTGCCAGCAGGAGGACAGGGTCTCGCTACGAGCAGTACTTC. Its translation: CASRRTGSRYEQYF.

The chain has TRBV2 and TRBJ1-6, with TRBD1 matching 7 bases. The CDR3 length is 13 residues. With V trimmed by 7 bases and J by 8 bases, 5 bases remained unmatched. Germline V gene lookup returns CDR1 SNHLY and CDR2 FYNNEI. In DNA, the CDR3 is TGTGCCAGCAAGAGACAGGGTGATTCACCCCTCCACTTT. Amino acids: CASKRQGDSPLHF.

This chain connects TRBV9 to TRBJ2-1; 9 bases map to TRBD2. The CDR3 length is 15 residues. With 3 bases clipped from V and 4 bases from J, the junction kept 5 bases outside the gene matches. Germline V gene lookup returns CDR1 SGDLS and CDR2 YYNGEE. The CDR3 region is CASSAFSGSYNEQFF. The CDR3 nucleotides are TGTGCCAGCAGCGCTTTTAGCGGGAGTTACAATGAGCAGTTCTTC.

The genes are TRBV30 and TRBJ2-4, with 8 bases that match TRBD2. Germline V gene data show CDR1 as GTSNPN and CDR2 as SVGIG (reference sequence). The length of the CDR3 is 17 residues. Losses at the gene ends were 4 bases for V and 3 bases for J; bases not matched to a gene: 14. The CDR3 here is CAWTGVGAGGDKNIQYF. The CDR3 region has the DNA TGTGCCTGGACGGGGGTCGGGGCGGGAGGAGACAAAAACATTCAGTACTTC.

This clone has just a few counts. The chain combines TRBV7-2 with TRBJ2-5, with 8 bases lining up with TRBD2. J lost 5 bases, V lost 5 bases, and 10 bases had no gene match. This CDR3 contains 15 residues. Germline V gene sequence: CDR1 SGHTA, CDR2 FQGNSA. The chain's CDR3 is CASSPERGGRETQYF. Written as DNA, the CDR3 is TGTGCCAGCAGCCCCGAGCGGGGCGGGAGGGAGACCCAGTACTTC.

This clone was seen only once. The chain carries TRBV1 and TRBJ2-3; TRBD2 is the table's D call, not checked against the DNA. TRBV1 is an annotated pseudogene. The CDR3 has 16 residues. CDR3 amino acids: CTSSQVPPGNTDTQYF. Here the CDR3 DNA reads TGCACCAGCAGCCAAGTTCCGCCGGGGAACACAGATACGCAGTATTTT.

The chain combines TRBV5-5 with TRBJ1-5, with TRBD1 as a possible D gene (6 bases). The CDR3 is 14 amino acids. Looked up from germline, CDR1 is SGHKS and CDR2 is YYEKEE (reference sequence). Trimming took off 0 bases at V and 8 bases at J, with 12 bases between the two ends. The CDR3 here is CASSLGQGSEPQHF. The CDR3 nucleotides read TGTGCCAGCAGCTTGGGGCAGGGGTCGGAGCCCCAGCATTTT.

This chain connects TRBV11-2 to TRBJ2-3, with D perhaps TRBD1 (5 bases). Germline CDR1 SGHAT, CDR2 FQNNGV. The CDR3 is made up of 14 amino acids. Trimming took 5 bases from V and 2 from J, leaving 11 bases between them. The CDR3 region has the DNA TGTGCCAGCAGCCAAGGACATGACACAGATACGCAGTATTTT. This gives the protein CASSQGHDTDTQYF.

The chain couples TRBV28 to TRBJ2-5; 11 bases match TRBD2. The CDR3 spans 14 residues. V dropped 4 bases and J dropped 5; count of bases not matched to a gene: 3. Germline CDR1 and CDR2: MDHEN and SYDVKM. CDR3 protein: CASSSVAGGETQYF. As DNA, the CDR3 is TGTGCCAGCAGTTCGGTAGCGGGAGGGGAGACCCAGTACTTC. The complete variable domain, with remaining parts taken from reference TRBV28 and TRBJ2-5, reads DVKVTQSSRYLVKRTGEKVFLECVQDMDHENMFWYRQDPGLGLRLIYFSYDVKMKEKGDIPEGYSVSREKKERFSLILESASTNQTSMYLCASSSVAGGETQYFGPGTRLLVL.

This clone was found a few times. The rearrangement joins TRBV27 to TRBJ2-7, with 8 bases identical to TRBD2. Germline V gene sequence: CDR1 MNHEY, CDR2 SMNVEV (reference sequence). The CDR3 has 15 amino acids. With V trimmed by 7 bases and J by 0 bases, 8 bases remained unmatched. In nucleotides, the CDR3 is TGTGCCAGCACTTCCGGGACTAGGGGCTCCTACGAGCAGTACTTC. It yields the protein CASTSGTRGSYEQYF.

The chain recombines TRBV21-1 with TRBJ2-1; TRBD1 was called by the table and not checked on the DNA. TRBV21-1 is recorded as a pseudogene. The CDR3 loop spans 16 amino acids. This chain's CDR3 is CASSINRDRDPNEQFF. CDR3 nucleotides: TGTGCCAGCAGCATAAACCGGGACAGGGATCCCAATGAGCAGTTCTTC.

CDR3 nucleotide sequence: TGTGCCAGCAGTGACGGGGCGGGAGGCAGCACAGATACGCAGTATTTT. Its protein product is CASSDGAGGSTDTQYF. The genes are TRBV6-4 and TRBJ2-3, with TRBD2 identical over 8 bases. Losses at the gene ends were 2 bases for V and 0 bases for J; bases not matched to a gene: 4. This CDR3 is 16 amino acids long. Germline CDR1 and CDR2: MRHNA and SNTAGT.

The rearrangement links TRBV2 to TRBJ1-5; D not certain. V lost 6 bases and J 2 bases, leaving 8 bases between the germline ends. Germline CDR1 and CDR2: SNHLY and FYNNEI. The CDR3 totals 13 residues. DNA for the CDR3: TGTGCCAGCAGGGAGGTGGGCAATCAGCCCCAGCATTTT. It translates to CASREVGNQPQHF.

The chain joins TRBV29-1 to TRBJ2-5; maybe TRBD2 (7 bases). Between the trimmed V and J ends, which lost 5 bases and 2 bases, there was a span of 15 bases. CDR1 is SQVTM, CDR2 ANQGSEA, per germline. CDR3 length: 14 residues. CDR3 coding DNA: TGCAGCGTTCCCACGGGGGGCTTGCAAGAGACCCAGTACTTC. Its translation: CSVPTGGLQETQYF.

CDR3 nucleotide sequence: TGTGCCACCAGTGAGGGACACTCAAATTCACCCCTCCACTTT. Translating gives CATSEGHSNSPLHF. The gene calls are TRBV24-1 and TRBJ1-6; D is perhaps TRBD1 (6 bases). Trimming removed 4 bases from V and 7 bases from J, with 10 bases in between. Germline lookup yields CDR1 KGHDR and CDR2 SFDVKD. This CDR3 comprises 14 residues.

The chain has TRBV9 and TRBJ2-3; the D gene is possibly TRBD2 (5 bases). The CDR3 extends over 14 amino acids. The germline V gene has CDR1 SGDLS and CDR2 YYNGEE. The germline V and J ends were trimmed by 0 bases and 6 bases, with 11 bases remaining between them. As DNA, the CDR3 is TGTGCCAGCAGCGTAGATAGGGAGATGGATACGCAGTATTTT. Encoded protein: CASSVDREMDTQYF. The variable domain in full, with the rest retrieved from reference TRBV9 and TRBJ2-3, is DSGVTQTPKHLITATGQRVTLRCSPRSGDLSVYWYQQSLDQGLQFLIQYYNGEERAKGNILERFSAQQFPDLHSELNLSSLELGDSALYFCASSVDREMDTQYFGPGTRLTVL.

The chain employs TRBV3-1 (or the pseudogene TRBV3-2) and TRBJ2-2, with a possible D match to TRBD1 (5 bases). There are 16 residues in the CDR3. Trimming took off 0 bases at V and 5 bases at J, with 13 bases between the two ends. Germline values: CDR1 LGHDT, CDR2 YNNKEL (reference sequence). The CDR3 sequence: CASSQDGRARTGELFF. DNA for the CDR3: TGTGCCAGCAGCCAAGACGGCAGGGCGAGGACCGGGGAGCTGTTTTTT.

The genes are TRBV6-2 or TRBV6-3 and TRBJ1-2, with TRBD1 as a possible D gene (5 bases). The CDR3 is made up of 14 amino acids. V lost 6 bases and J 8 bases, leaving 19 bases between the germline ends. Germline V lookup: CDR1 MNHEY, CDR2 SVGEGT. The CDR3 is CASSNRGGVRGYTF. DNA of the CDR3: TGTGCCAGCAGCAACCGGGGGGGAGTGAGGGGCTACACCTTC.

The CDR3 reads CASSGQVGLAADEQFF. In nucleotides, the CDR3 is TGTGCCAGCTCTGGACAGGTGGGACTAGCGGCGGATGAGCAGTTCTTC. This chain links TRBV2 with TRBJ2-1; TRBD2 matches 11 bases. This CDR3 spans 16 amino acids. J lost 8 bases, V lost 8 bases, and 14 bases had no gene match. Germline CDR1 and CDR2: SNHLY and FYNNEI.

Of note for this clone: At one of its ends the junction is not consistent with the germline gene, which may arise from a read error. The rearrangement links TRBV6-5 to TRBJ1-3, with a weak D call TRBD1 (5 bases). Germline lookup yields CDR1 MNHEY and CDR2 SVGAGI. CDR3 length equals 14 residues. The DNA for the CDR3 is TGTGCCACCAGGGTCGGCGACTCTGGAAGCACCATATATTTT. As protein: CATRVGDSGSTIYF.

The chain recombines TRBV14 with TRBJ2-4; 7 nucleotides align to TRBD2. The CDR3 runs 14 residues. V dropped 2 bases and J dropped 7; count of bases not matched to a gene: 5. Germline-derived CDR1 and CDR2 are SGHDN and FVKESK. The CDR3 sequence: CASSQTGGGNIQYF. Written as DNA, the CDR3 is TGTGCCAGCAGCCAAACGGGAGGCGGTAACATTCAGTACTTC. The entire variable domain, with the rest obtained from reference TRBV14 and TRBJ2-4, is as follows: EAGVTQFPSHSVIEKGQTVTLRCDPISGHDNLYWYRRVMGKEIKFLLHFVKESKQDESGMPNNRFLAERTGGTYSTLKVQPAELEDSGVYFCASSQTGGGNIQYFGAGTRLSVL.

The chain uses TRBV10-3 and TRBJ2-1; D is possibly TRBD2 (5 bases). Trimming took off 0 bases at V and 10 bases at J, with 16 bases between the two ends. The CDR3 runs to 15 residues. Per the germline V gene, CDR1 is ENHRY and CDR2 is SYGVKD. In DNA form, the CDR3 reads TGTGCCATCAGTGAGTCAGGCCTCCCCTGGGAGGAGCAGTTCTTC. Translated: CAISESGLPWEEQFF.

The gene calls are TRBV4-1 and TRBJ1-2, with 10 bases matching TRBD1. After removal of 3 bases from V and 3 bases from J, the junction contained 7 bases not matched to a gene. Germline V gives CDR1 MGHRA, CDR2 YSYEKL. The CDR3 sequence is 16 residues long. This CDR3 reads CASSQAGQGWDYGYTF. CDR3 coding DNA: TGCGCCAGCAGCCAGGCGGGACAGGGGTGGGACTATGGCTACACCTTC.

The J gene is TRBJ1-1, the V gene TRBV6-5; 9 bases map to TRBD1. V was clipped by 6 bases and J by 4 bases; unmatched bases: 0. The CDR3 consists of 12 residues. Germline V gene sequence: CDR1 MNHEY, CDR2 SVGAGI. Here the CDR3 reads CASRTGGTEAFF. The DNA for the CDR3 is TGTGCCAGCAGGACAGGGGGCACTGAAGCTTTCTTT.